The rows below give T cell receptor beta chains drawn from one sample of a study of T cells in localized non-small cell lung cancer. Measured with immunoSEQ multiplex PCR; TCRdb has only the in-frame clones, and not every one. The sample lists around 26,000 clones; about 90% were seen once. The specimen comprised peripheral blood, sampled before any cancer treatment. The receptors were sampled from a woman aged 35 to 70 with stage I lung adenocarcinoma. Both conserved end residues are part of each CDR3. The D gene is left open where the match is weak. A row's size may be missing; if present it is once, few, many or a size class.

>.|14|.|TRBV6-6|TRBJ2-2
CASSRLGGSGELFF
TGTGCCAGCAGCAGATTAGGGGGTTCCGGGGAGCTGTTTTTT
>.|12|.|TRBV29-1|TRBJ2-1
CSVKSGYNEQFF
TGCAGCGTCAAGTCTGGGTACAATGAGCAGTTCTTC
>.|13|once|TRBV6-5|TRBJ1-5
CASSPEGGQPQHF
TGTGCCAGCAGCCCCGAGGGGGGTCAGCCCCAGCATTTT
>.|14|once|TRBV9|TRBJ2-7
CASSGTALVGEQYF
TGTGCCAGCAGCGGGACAGCTCTCGTAGGCGAGCAGTACTTC
>.|13|.|TRBV19|TRBJ1-2
CASSDPGNYGYTF
TGTGCCAGTAGTGATCCGGGGAACTATGGCTACACCTTC
>.|14|.|TRBV5-4|TRBJ2-2
CASSRTAPAGELFF
TGTGCCAGCAGCCGTACAGCGCCGGCCGGGGAGCTGTTTTTT
>TRBD1|14|.|TRBV30|TRBJ1-5
CAWSRGQANQPQHF
TGTGCCTGGAGTCGGGGACAGGCCAATCAGCCCCAGCATTTT
>TRBD2|16|.|TRBV14|TRBJ2-3
CASSEGTSGFTDTQYF
TGTGCCAGCAGCGAAGGGACTAGCGGATTCACAGATACGCAGTATTTT
>.|17|.|TRBV7-8|TRBJ1-2
CASSLAGGVDYSYGYTF
TGTGCCAGCAGCTTAGCGGGAGGGGTGGACTATAGCTATGGCTACACCTTC
>TRBD1|14|.|TRBV19|TRBJ1-2
CASTYDRANYGYTF
TGTGCCAGTACCTACGACAGGGCGAACTATGGCTACACCTTC
>.|15|.|TRBV29-1|TRBJ2-1
CSVTGPIGGYNEQFF
TGCAGCGTTACCGGTCCAATAGGAGGCTACAATGAGCAGTTCTTC
>.|12|once|TRBV29-1|TRBJ1-1
CSIFQGTTEAFF
TGCAGCATATTTCAGGGGACCACTGAAGCTTTCTTT
>TRBD2|19|.|TRBV28|TRBJ2-5
CASSFEAKDSGGLLETQYF
TGTGCCAGCAGTTTTGAGGCCAAAGATAGCGGGGGGTTATTAGAGACCCAGTACTTC
>.|11|once|TRBV11-3|TRBJ1-2
CASREGYGYTF
TGTGCCAGCCGGGAGGGGTATGGCTACACCTTC
>TRBD1|14|once|TRBV7-2|TRBJ1-5
CASSSRQGHQPQHF
TGTGCCAGCAGCTCCAGACAGGGGCATCAGCCCCAGCATTTT
>.|14|.|TRBV7-8|TRBJ1-2
CASSLNREDYGYTF
TGTGCCAGCAGCTTAAACAGAGAAGACTATGGCTACACCTTC
>.|11|.|TRBV20-1|TRBJ2-1
CSARAVHEQFF
TGCAGTGCTAGGGCGGTCCATGAGCAGTTCTTC
>TRBD1|14|.|TRBV6-6|TRBJ2-2
CALRTGKNTGELFF
TGTGCCCTTAGGACAGGGAAGAACACCGGGGAGCTGTTTTTT
>TRBD2|15|.|TRBV11-2|TRBJ2-7
CASSLGTSGTGGQYF
TGTGCCAGCAGCTTAGGGACTAGCGGGACCGGGGGGCAGTACTTC
>.|16|.|TRBV19|TRBJ1-4
CASSIQVIRTNEKLFF
TGTGCCAGTAGTATACAAGTTATTAGGACTAATGAAAAACTGTTTTTT
>.|16|.|TRBV27|TRBJ1-6
CASSLSAGLYNSPLHF
TGTGCCAGCAGTTTATCGGCCGGGCTATATAATTCACCCCTCCACTTT
>TRBD1|16|medium-sized|TRBV5-1|TRBJ1-2
CASGAQGGLANYGYTF
TGCGCCAGCGGGGCGCAGGGGGGTCTAGCTAACTATGGCTACACCTTC
>.|12|.|TRBV27|TRBJ2-1
CASSFSHGEQFF
TGTGCCAGCAGTTTTTCTCACGGTGAGCAGTTCTTC
>TRBD1|15|.|TRBV5-6|TRBJ1-6
CASSFQDRANSPLHF
TGTGCCAGCAGCTTTCAGGACAGGGCTAATTCACCCCTCCACTTT
>TRBD1|14|.|TRBV19|TRBJ1-1
CASSTQTGFTEAFF
TGTGCCAGTAGTACCCAGACAGGGTTCACTGAAGCTTTCTTT
>TRBD1|13|.|TRBV6-1|TRBJ2-7
CASSEGQQYEQYF
TGTGCCAGCAGTGAGGGACAGCAGTACGAGCAGTACTTC